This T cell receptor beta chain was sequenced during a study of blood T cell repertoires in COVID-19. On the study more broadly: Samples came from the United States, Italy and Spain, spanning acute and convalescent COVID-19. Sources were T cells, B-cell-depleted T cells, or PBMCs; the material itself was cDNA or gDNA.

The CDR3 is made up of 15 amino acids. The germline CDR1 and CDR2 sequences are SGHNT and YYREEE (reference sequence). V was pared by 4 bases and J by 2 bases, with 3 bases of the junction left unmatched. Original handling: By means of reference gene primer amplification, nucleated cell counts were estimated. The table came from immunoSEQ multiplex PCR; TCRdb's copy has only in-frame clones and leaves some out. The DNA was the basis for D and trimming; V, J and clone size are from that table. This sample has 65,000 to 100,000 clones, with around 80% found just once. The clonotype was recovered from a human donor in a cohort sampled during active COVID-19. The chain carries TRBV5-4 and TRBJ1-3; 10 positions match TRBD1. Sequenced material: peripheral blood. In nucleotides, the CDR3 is TGTGCCAGCAGCACGGGACAGGGGCCTGGAAACACCATATATTTT. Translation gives CASSTGQGPGNTIYF.